This TCR beta chain was sequenced during a study of blood T cell repertoires in COVID-19. Study details: Samples representing acute and convalescent COVID-19 were sourced from the United States, Italy and Spain. PBMCs, B-cell-depleted T cells, or T cells provided the cDNA or gDNA that made up the material.

The table came from immunoSEQ multiplex PCR; TCRdb's copy has only in-frame clones and leaves some out. The sample contains 150,000 to 200,000 clones, around four fifths of which appear only once. The junction had 0 bases not matched to a gene; V was cut back by 3 bases and J by 2 bases. Germline CDR1 LGHDT, CDR2 YNNKEL (reference sequence). CDR3 length: 13 residues. The gene calls are TRBV3-1 (or the pseudogene TRBV3-2) and TRBJ2-5; 7 bases are a match to TRBD1. Sequencing used peripheral blood. This clonotype was obtained from a woman in her forties with acute or convalescent COVID-19. The CDR3 is CASSQGQQETQYF. DNA for the CDR3: TGTGCCAGCAGCCAGGGACAGCAAGAGACCCAGTACTTC.